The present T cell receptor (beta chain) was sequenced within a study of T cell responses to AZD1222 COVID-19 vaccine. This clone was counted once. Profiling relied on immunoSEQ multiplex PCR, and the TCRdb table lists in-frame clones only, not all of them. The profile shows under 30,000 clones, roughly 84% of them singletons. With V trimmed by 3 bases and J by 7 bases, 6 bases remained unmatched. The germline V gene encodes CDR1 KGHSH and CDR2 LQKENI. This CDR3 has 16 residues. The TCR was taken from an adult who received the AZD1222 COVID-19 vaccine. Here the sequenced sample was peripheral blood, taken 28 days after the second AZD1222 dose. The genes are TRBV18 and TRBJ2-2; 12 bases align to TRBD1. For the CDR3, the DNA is TGTGCCAGCTCACCTCCGGGACAGGGGGCGATCGGGGAGCTGTTTTTT. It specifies CASSPPGQGAIGELFF.